Included here is one TCR beta chain sequence, with context. This clone was recorded a few times. The specificity of this receptor is unknown. Base qualities are not provided; no much larger clone lies one nucleotide away. The entire amount of isolated RNA was reverse transcribed using the High Capacity cDNA Reverse Transcription Kit, so the sequenced TCRB transcripts were expressed ones. Deep immunoSEQ sequencing was performed on naive, central memory and regulatory T cell samples, with an average of approximately 3.9 million total reads per sample. Sorted cells were lysed in RLT buffer, and RNA was extracted using DNase-treated RNeasy Micro or Mini kits according to cell number. To prevent cross-contamination, every cell subset was processed on its own, while patient and healthy donor samples were processed together. Using the immunoSEQ multiplex PCR, TCRB sequences were amplified from cDNA into 87-bp fragments spanning the CDR3 region. The amplicons were sequenced using the Illumina HiSeq platform. Under the source paper's analysis protocol: PCR bias was corrected computationally using synthetic template baselines, and reads within Hamming distance 2 were collapsed, with unmergeable singletons discarded. Reads were aligned to IMGT to assign V, D and J genes, CDR3 length, and insertions or deletions at six rearrangement sites. Clonotype counts were normalized to sorted cell number within each subset before computing true diversity and Gini coefficients with the tcR R package. Repertoire sharing was quantified using the overlap coefficient calculated on TCRB nucleotide sequences. The table comes from immuneACCESS by way of TCRdb, which keeps in-frame sequences with V and J called. Part of the clones is missing from these tables; in studies checked, under half for an unresolved V gene and the rest for unknown reasons. That table furnishes V, J and clone size, whereas the DNA furnished D and trimming. For this sample the table gives some 350,000 clones, of which 9.5% to 10% were detected only once. The biggest ten clones account for about 0.6% of the sample.

The data originate from a study of beta chain features in type 1 diabetes (dated by TCRdb to 2016 to 2019). Regarding the complete study: Mean age, gender distribution, total cell number and subset yield were not different between patients and healthy donors. A total of some 110 million sorted cells were examined across all samples, and a strong correlation was observed between cell number per subset and RNA yield. In the study, TCRB repertoires of sorted circulating CD4+ T cell subsets from recently diagnosed type 1 diabetes patients were compared with those of matched healthy donors. Whereas all 28 donors provided naive and central memory subsets, regulatory and stem cell-like memory subsets were isolated from just 8 patients and about eight healthy donors. What the authors observed across the whole study: A moderate but significant shortening of TCRB CDR3 length was observed in type 1 diabetes patients in all four CD4+ subsets. Naive, central memory and regulatory TCRB repertoires appeared to be more alike among patients than among healthy donors. HLA sub-analyses involved small numbers of individuals, so any influence of HLA type on TCRB rearrangement remained unresolved. Because cDNA was sequenced instead of genomic DNA, highly expressing activated cells could be over-represented, though the groups showed no difference in activation or CD3 levels. Fewer insertions and more nucleotide deletions at VDJ recombination sites were observed in patients with type 1 diabetes, implying thymic rearrangement abnormalities. PCR might favor shorter templates, but patient and control samples were amplified and corrected together, so any skew would affect both groups equally.

The CDR1 and CDR2 encoded by the germline V gene are MNHNS and SASEGT. Taken from cysteine to phenylalanine, the CDR3 has 14 residues. Only the CDR3 region is kept as DNA, spanning 42 bases read in frame from base 1. Compared with germline, V lacks 5 bases and J lacks 8 bases; bases without a gene match: 11. Each donor gave one peripheral blood draw, around 100 mL on average, collected into heparinised tubes. Naive, central memory, regulatory and stem cell-like memory CD4+ T cells were sorted on a BD FACSAria II using a panel including CD45RO, CCR7, CD25, CD127, CD95 and CD27. Purity was above 95% for every sorted population. PBMCs were isolated immediately by Lymphoprep density gradient centrifugation and stained directly without culture. So that batch effects would be minimized, each experiment stained and sorted samples in pairs, pairing one healthy donor with one patient.

The receptor's source is a man aged 30 to 45 with type 1 diabetes. Recombination joined TRBV6-1 with TRBJ1-2; TRBD1 matches 7 bases in the middle. Sequenced: central memory CD4+ T cells from blood. The sequence in DNA is TGTGCCAGCAGTCCGACAGGGATCCGTGGCGGCTACACCTTC. Its product reads: CASSPTGIRGGYTF.